Listed below are T cell receptor beta chains from one sample, sequenced in a study of cytomegalovirus exposure and HLA in healthy donors. Data came from immunoSEQ multiplex PCR; TCRdb stores just in-frame clones and leaves some out. The sample shows under 250,000 clones, roughly 85% of them seen only once. Sequences were obtained from PBMCs. The receptors derive from a girl aged 2-10 years in good health and CMV-seronegative. Both conserved end residues are part of each CDR3. A D gene is named only where the DNA matches it firmly.

J,D,V,CDR3,DNA
TRBJ2-5,TRBD1,TRBV30,CAIPQGYEETQYF,TGTGCCATCCCACAGGGGTACGAAGAGACCCAGTACTTC
TRBJ1-5,NA,TRBV9,CASSVGQANQPQHF,TGTGCCAGCAGCGTAGGACAGGCTAATCAGCCCCAGCATTTT
TRBJ2-3,TRBD1,TRBV27,CASSEWTGGGDTQYF,TGTGCCAGCAGTGAATGGACAGGGGGAGGAGATACGCAGTATTTT
TRBJ2-6,NA,TRBV6-5,CASSSWGEGANVLTF,TGTGCCAGCAGCTCTTGGGGAGAGGGGGCCAACGTCCTGACTTTC
TRBJ2-5,NA,TRBV6-6,CASRRAGSQETQYF,TGTGCCAGCAGACGGGCAGGGTCTCAAGAGACCCAGTACTTC
TRBJ2-5,TRBD1,TRBV6-6,CASSSRDRQQETQYF,TGTGCCAGCAGTTCCCGGGACAGGCAGCAAGAGACCCAGTACTTC
TRBJ1-2,NA,TRBV7-8,CASSLASEQGGGYTF,TGTGCCAGCAGCTTAGCATCCGAACAGGGCGGGGGCTACACCTTC
TRBJ1-1,NA,TRBV19,CASNPGEGPEAFF,TGTGCCAGTAACCCCGGGGAAGGCCCTGAAGCTTTCTTT
TRBJ1-6,TRBD1,TRBV7-3,CASSLTGQGASNSPLHF,TGTGCCAGCAGCCTCACGGGACAGGGGGCCTCTAATTCACCCCTCCACTTT
TRBJ2-7,NA,TRBV4-1,CASSQEAGFGNEQYF,TGCGCCAGCAGCCAAGAAGCAGGGTTTGGCAACGAGCAGTACTTC
TRBJ1-2,NA,TRBV5-1,CASSLPGYGYTF,TGCGCCAGCAGCTTGCCCGGGTATGGCTACACCTTC
TRBJ1-5,NA,TRBV30,CAWDSGSNQPQHF,TGTGCCTGGGATAGCGGGAGCAATCAGCCCCAGCATTTT
TRBJ1-5,TRBD1,TRBV5-6,CASSLAGGSNQPQHF,TGTGCCAGCAGCTTGGCAGGGGGGAGCAATCAGCCCCAGCATTTT
TRBJ2-2,NA,TRBV4-2,CASSQAGGELFF,TGTGCCAGCAGCCAAGCGGGGGGGGAGCTGTTTTTT
TRBJ2-7,NA,TRBV27,CASGRTPPYEQYF,TGTGCCAGCGGTAGGACTCCCCCCTACGAGCAGTACTTC
TRBJ2-3,TRBD2,TRBV13,CASIESGASDTQYF,TGTGCCAGCATCGAAAGCGGGGCCTCAGATACGCAGTATTTT